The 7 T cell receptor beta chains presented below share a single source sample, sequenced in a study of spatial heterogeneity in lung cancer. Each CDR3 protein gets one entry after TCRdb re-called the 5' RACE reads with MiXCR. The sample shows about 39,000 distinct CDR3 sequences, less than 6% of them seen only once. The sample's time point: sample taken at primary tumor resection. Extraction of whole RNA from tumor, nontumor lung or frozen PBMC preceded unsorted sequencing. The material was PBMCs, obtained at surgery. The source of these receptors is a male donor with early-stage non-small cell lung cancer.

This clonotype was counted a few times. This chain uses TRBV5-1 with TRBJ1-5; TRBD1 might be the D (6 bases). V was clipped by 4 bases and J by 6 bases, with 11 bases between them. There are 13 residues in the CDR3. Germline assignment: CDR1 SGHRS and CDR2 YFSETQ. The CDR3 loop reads CASSPTGSQPQHF. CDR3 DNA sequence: TGCGCCAGCAGCCCCACAGGGAGTCAGCCCCAGCATTTT.

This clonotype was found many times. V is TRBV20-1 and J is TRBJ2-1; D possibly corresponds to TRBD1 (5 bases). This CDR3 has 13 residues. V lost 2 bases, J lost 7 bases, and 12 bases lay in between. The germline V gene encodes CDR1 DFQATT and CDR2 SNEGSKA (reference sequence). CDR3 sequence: CSARTRDGNEQFF. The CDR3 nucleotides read TGCAGTGCTAGAACCAGGGATGGGAATGAGCAGTTCTTC.

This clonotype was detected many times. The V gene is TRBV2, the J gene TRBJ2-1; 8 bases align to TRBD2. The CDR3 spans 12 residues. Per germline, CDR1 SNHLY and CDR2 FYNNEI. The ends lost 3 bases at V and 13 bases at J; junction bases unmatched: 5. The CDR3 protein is CASSDIGGAQFF. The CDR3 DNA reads TGTGCCAGCAGTGACATCGGGGGGGCACAGTTCTTC.

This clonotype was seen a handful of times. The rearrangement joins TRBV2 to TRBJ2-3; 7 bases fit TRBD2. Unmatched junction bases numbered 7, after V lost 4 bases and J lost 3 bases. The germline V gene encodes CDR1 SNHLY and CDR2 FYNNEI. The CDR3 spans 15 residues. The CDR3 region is CASSARLAETDTQYF. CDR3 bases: TGTGCCAGCAGTGCGAGGCTAGCGGAAACAGATACGCAGTATTTT.

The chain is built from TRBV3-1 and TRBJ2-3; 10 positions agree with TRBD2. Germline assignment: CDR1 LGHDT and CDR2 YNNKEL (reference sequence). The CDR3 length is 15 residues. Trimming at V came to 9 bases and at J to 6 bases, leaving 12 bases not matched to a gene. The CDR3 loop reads CASSGGPPETDTQYF. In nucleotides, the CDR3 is TGTGCCAGTAGCGGGGGGCCACCGGAAACGGATACGCAGTATTTT.

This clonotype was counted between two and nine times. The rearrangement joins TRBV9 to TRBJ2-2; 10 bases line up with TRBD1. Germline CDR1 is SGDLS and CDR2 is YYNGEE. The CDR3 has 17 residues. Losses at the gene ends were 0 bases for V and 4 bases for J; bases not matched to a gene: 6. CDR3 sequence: CASSVGTGQGPTGELFF. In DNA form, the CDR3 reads TGTGCCAGCAGCGTAGGAACGGGACAGGGGCCCACCGGGGAGCTGTTTTTT.

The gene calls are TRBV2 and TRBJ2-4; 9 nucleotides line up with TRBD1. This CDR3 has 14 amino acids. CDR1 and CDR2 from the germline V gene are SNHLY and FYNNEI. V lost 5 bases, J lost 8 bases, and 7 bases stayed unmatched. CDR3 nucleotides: TGTGCCAGCAGTAAAACAGGGGGCTTTGACATTCAGTACTTC. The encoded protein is CASSKTGGFDIQYF.